This T cell receptor (beta chain) was observed in a study of cytomegalovirus exposure and HLA in healthy donors. Study-level background: Researchers previously reported finding roughly 120 million unique TCR beta sequences from roughly 170 million T cells. Findings of the study overall: It was assumed in the presence/absence analyses that sequencing depth was roughly uniform across donors. Productive status was seen about 90% or about 30% of the time for most TCR beta V segments in an earlier analysis. V segments that were indistinguishable, TRBV6-2 and TRBV6-3 among them, were omitted from analysis.

In the PCR, 60 Vbeta and 13 Jbeta primers were used. TCRdb's copy holds only in-frame clones and misses some; the assay was immunoSEQ multiplex PCR. The sample yields approximately 130,000 clones, 75% to 90% seen once. CDR3 size: 16 residues. Germline-derived CDR1 and CDR2 are SGHTA and FQGNSA. The junction had 7 bases not matched to a gene; V was cut back by 1 base and J by 4 bases. This clone appeared a few times. As yet, its antigen is unknown. Source material: PBMCs. The chain combines TRBV7-2 with TRBJ2-4; 7 bases line up with TRBD2. The sequence was collected from a woman aged 40 to 50 in good health and CMV-seropositive. CDR3 bases: TGTGCCAGCAGCTTAGAGCTAGCGGTTGGTAAAAACATTCAGTACTTC. Protein: CASSLELAVGKNIQYF.